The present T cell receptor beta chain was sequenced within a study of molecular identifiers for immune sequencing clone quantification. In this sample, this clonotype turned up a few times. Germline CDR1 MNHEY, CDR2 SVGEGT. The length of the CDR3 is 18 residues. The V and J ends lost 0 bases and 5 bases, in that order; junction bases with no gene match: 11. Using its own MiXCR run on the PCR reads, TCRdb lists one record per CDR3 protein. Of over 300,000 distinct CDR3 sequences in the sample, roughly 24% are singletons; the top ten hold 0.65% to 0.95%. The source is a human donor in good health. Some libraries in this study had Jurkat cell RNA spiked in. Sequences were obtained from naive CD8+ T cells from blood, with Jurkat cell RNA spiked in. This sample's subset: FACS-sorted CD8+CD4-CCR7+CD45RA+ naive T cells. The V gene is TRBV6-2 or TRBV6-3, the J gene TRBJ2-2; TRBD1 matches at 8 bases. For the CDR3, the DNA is TGTGCCAGCAGTTACTCGACGGGACAGGCAACAAGGACCGGGGAGCTGTTTTTT. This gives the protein CASSYSTGQATRTGELFF.